This T cell receptor beta chain was sequenced for a study of blood T cell repertoires in COVID-19. Turning to the study itself: The United States, Italy and Spain were the sources of the acute and convalescent COVID-19 samples. PBMCs, B-cell-depleted T cells, or T cells provided the cDNA or gDNA that made up the material.

The CDR3 sequence is 17 residues long. Per germline, CDR1 MDHEN and CDR2 SYDVKM. Trimming stripped 3 bases from V and 0 bases from J, with 17 bases between. In the original processing: Amplification of reference gene primers provided the estimated nucleated cell counts. Sequenced by immunoSEQ multiplex PCR; TCRdb stores in-frame clones only, minus some. V and J calls and clone size are copied from that table; D and trimming were computed from the DNA. The data show 350,000 to 450,000 clones, with 85% seen just once and 3.6% held by the top ten. The chain carries TRBV28 and TRBJ1-1, with D unclear. The sample taken for sequencing was peripheral blood. The clonotype was recovered from a woman under 30 with acute or convalescent COVID-19. The CDR3 loop reads CASSFNPSQTVNTEAFF. The CDR3 coding sequence is TGTGCCAGCAGTTTCAACCCGTCTCAAACAGTGAACACTGAAGCTTTCTTT.